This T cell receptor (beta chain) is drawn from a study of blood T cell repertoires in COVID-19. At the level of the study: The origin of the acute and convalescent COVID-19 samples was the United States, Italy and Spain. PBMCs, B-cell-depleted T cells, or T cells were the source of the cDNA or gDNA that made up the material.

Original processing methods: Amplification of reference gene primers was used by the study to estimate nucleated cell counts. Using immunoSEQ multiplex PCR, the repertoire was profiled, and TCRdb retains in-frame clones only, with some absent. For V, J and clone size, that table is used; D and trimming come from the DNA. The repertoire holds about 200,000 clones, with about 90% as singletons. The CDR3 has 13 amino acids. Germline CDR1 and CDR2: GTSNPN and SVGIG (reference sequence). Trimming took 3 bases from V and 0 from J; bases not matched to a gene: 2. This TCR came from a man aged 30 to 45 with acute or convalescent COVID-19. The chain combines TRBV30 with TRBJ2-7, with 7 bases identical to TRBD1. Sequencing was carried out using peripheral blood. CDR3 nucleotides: TGTGCCTGGAGCCGGGACAGCTCCTACGAGCAGTACTTC. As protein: CAWSRDSSYEQYF.